This TCR beta chain was identified in a study of T cells expressing NK-cell markers. Looking at the study overall: Sorted CD3+CD56-NKG2C+, CD3+CD56+NKG2C+ and CD3+CD56+NKG2C- T cells supplied the TCR beta repertoires. General study points: Whether expanded NKG2C+ T cell clones were HCMV specific stayed uncertain. The CD3+CD56-NKG2C+ fraction was also led by these clonotypes in a few donors.

A 5'RACE template switching approach incorporating UMIs was used to make TCR beta cDNA. TCRdb re-analyzed the 5' RACE reads; it lists each CDR3 protein once, without DNA. The sample includes approximately 380,000 distinct CDR3 sequences. Worth noting for this clonotype: No antigen is known for it.

The clonotype comes from a man between 18 and 69 years old in good health. The sample comprised blood T cells: a sorted CD56 or NKG2C T cell subset, CD4+ or CD8+ T cells, or bulk PBMC T cells (not recorded which).

CDR3 protein: CASSLTGGITDTQYF. The chain carries TRBV7-9 and TRBJ2-3; the TCRdb D gene call, TRBD1, has no DNA to confirm it. Germline V gives CDR1 SEHNR, CDR2 FQNEAQ (reference sequence). This CDR3 is 15 amino acids long.